Listed below are T cell receptor beta chains from one sample, sequenced in a study of blood T cell repertoires in COVID-19. Generated by immunoSEQ multiplex PCR, the TCRdb table keeps only in-frame clones and is missing some. The data hold around 200,000 clones, with 80% observed a single time. The source material was PBMCs or T cells enriched from blood (not recorded which). Receptors were obtained from a woman in her 40s with acute COVID-19. Each CDR3 is given with its conserved first and last residue. The D gene is left open where the match is weak. A clone size is listed for some rows: how often the clone was seen (once, few, many), or a class if it is expanded.

V gene: TRBV5-1
CDR3 length: 16
clone size: .
D gene: .
J gene: TRBJ1-6
CDR3 protein: CASSPVVREPNSPLHF
CDR3 DNA: TGCGCCAGCAGCCCAGTCGTCCGGGAACCCAATTCACCCCTCCACTTT

V gene: TRBV30
CDR3 length: 11
clone size: .
D gene: .
J gene: TRBJ2-1
CDR3 protein: CAWIQGASGFF
CDR3 DNA: TGTGCCTGGATCCAAGGGGCCTCGGGGTTCTTC

V gene: TRBV3-1/TRBV3-2
CDR3 length: 13
clone size: .
D gene: .
J gene: TRBJ1-2
CDR3 protein: CASSQGRGWGYTF
CDR3 DNA: TGTGCCAGCAGCCAAGGAAGGGGCTGGGGCTACACCTTC

V gene: TRBV11-2
CDR3 length: 15
clone size: .
D gene: TRBD1
J gene: TRBJ1-1
CDR3 protein: CASSLVTGGQTEAFF
CDR3 DNA: TGTGCCAGCAGCTTAGTTACAGGGGGGCAAACTGAAGCTTTCTTT

V gene: TRBV27
CDR3 length: 17
clone size: .
D gene: TRBD2
J gene: TRBJ2-1
CDR3 protein: CASSLPPLAGVGPEQFF
CDR3 DNA: TGTGCCAGCAGTTTACCCCCACTAGCGGGAGTTGGCCCTGAGCAGTTCTTC

V gene: TRBV30
CDR3 length: 13
clone size: .
D gene: TRBD1
J gene: TRBJ1-2
CDR3 protein: CAETPGTGVGYTF
CDR3 DNA: TGTGCAGAAACCCCCGGGACAGGGGTCGGCTACACCTTC

V gene: TRBV9
CDR3 length: 15
clone size: .
D gene: .
J gene: TRBJ1-6
CDR3 protein: CASSRDILHNSPLHF
CDR3 DNA: TGTGCCAGCAGCCGGGACATCCTTCATAATTCACCCCTCCACTTT

V gene: TRBV14
CDR3 length: 16
clone size: .
D gene: .
J gene: TRBJ2-3
CDR3 protein: CASSPPDGTRSVTQYF
CDR3 DNA: TGTGCCAGCAGCCCTCCCGACGGGACTCGTTCAGTTACGCAGTATTTT

V gene: TRBV7-3
CDR3 length: 16
clone size: .
D gene: TRBD2
J gene: TRBJ2-3
CDR3 protein: CASSLMGSGGADTQYF
CDR3 DNA: TGTGCCAGCAGCTTAATGGGTAGCGGGGGGGCAGATACGCAGTATTTT

V gene: TRBV15
CDR3 length: 13
clone size: few
D gene: .
J gene: TRBJ2-3
CDR3 protein: CATKVGGTDTQYF
CDR3 DNA: TGTGCCACCAAGGTCGGGGGCACAGATACGCAGTATTTT

V gene: TRBV7-9
CDR3 length: 15
clone size: .
D gene: .
J gene: TRBJ1-4
CDR3 protein: CASSLDRFPNEKLFF
CDR3 DNA: TGTGCCAGCAGCTTAGACAGGTTCCCTAATGAAAAACTGTTTTTT

V gene: TRBV7-9
CDR3 length: 15
clone size: .
D gene: TRBD1
J gene: TRBJ1-5
CDR3 protein: CASSFGTDSNQPQHF
CDR3 DNA: TGTGCCAGCAGCTTCGGGACAGATAGCAATCAGCCCCAGCATTTT

V gene: TRBV28
CDR3 length: 12
clone size: .
D gene: .
J gene: TRBJ1-3
CDR3 protein: CASSPVQNTIYF
CDR3 DNA: TGTGCCAGCAGTCCCGTACAAAACACCATATATTTT

V gene: TRBV11-2
CDR3 length: 14
clone size: .
D gene: .
J gene: TRBJ1-3
CDR3 protein: CASSPSGSGNTIYF
CDR3 DNA: TGTGCCAGCAGCCCCTCAGGCTCTGGAAACACCATATATTTT

V gene: TRBV18
CDR3 length: 14
clone size: .
D gene: TRBD1
J gene: TRBJ1-1
CDR3 protein: CASLGQVMNTEAFF
CDR3 DNA: TGTGCCAGCCTAGGACAGGTCATGAACACTGAAGCTTTCTTT

V gene: TRBV29-1
CDR3 length: 16
clone size: .
D gene: TRBD1
J gene: TRBJ2-3
CDR3 protein: CSALLVPGGGADTQYF
CDR3 DNA: TGCAGCGCCTTATTGGTCCCAGGGGGCGGGGCAGATACGCAGTATTTT

V gene: TRBV15
CDR3 length: 19
clone size: many
D gene: .
J gene: TRBJ1-5
CDR3 protein: CATSSKLIGTSYSNQPQHF
CDR3 DNA: TGTGCCACCAGCAGCAAATTGATCGGGACATCTTATAGCAATCAGCCCCAGCATTTT

V gene: TRBV3-1/TRBV3-2
CDR3 length: 16
clone size: .
D gene: .
J gene: TRBJ1-4
CDR3 protein: CASSLATSPANEKLFF
CDR3 DNA: TGTGCCAGCAGCCTCGCCACGTCCCCGGCTAATGAAAAACTGTTTTTT

V gene: TRBV7-8
CDR3 length: 14
clone size: .
D gene: .
J gene: TRBJ1-6
CDR3 protein: CASSLPGKNSPLHF
CDR3 DNA: TGTGCCAGCAGCTTGCCGGGGAAAAATTCACCCCTCCACTTT

V gene: TRBV7-8
CDR3 length: 14
clone size: few
D gene: .
J gene: TRBJ1-1
CDR3 protein: CASSPRTGKGEAFF
CDR3 DNA: TGTGCCAGCAGCCCCCGGACGGGCAAGGGGGAAGCTTTCTTT

V gene: TRBV2
CDR3 length: 14
clone size: .
D gene: .
J gene: TRBJ2-2
CDR3 protein: CASTAGENTGELFF
CDR3 DNA: TGTGCCAGCACTGCAGGGGAGAACACCGGGGAGCTGTTTTTT

V gene: TRBV9
CDR3 length: 16
clone size: .
D gene: .
J gene: TRBJ2-5
CDR3 protein: CASSPSPGSPQETQYF
CDR3 DNA: TGTGCCAGCAGCCCAAGCCCGGGTTCCCCTCAAGAGACCCAGTACTTC

V gene: TRBV24-1
CDR3 length: 15
clone size: .
D gene: TRBD1
J gene: TRBJ2-5
CDR3 protein: CATSEFGQGRETQYF
CDR3 DNA: TGTGCCACCAGTGAATTCGGACAGGGGCGAGAGACCCAGTACTTC

V gene: TRBV29-1
CDR3 length: 17
clone size: .
D gene: TRBD2
J gene: TRBJ2-3
CDR3 protein: CSANGLAGGRSTDTQYF
CDR3 DNA: TGCAGCGCCAATGGACTAGCGGGAGGGCGCAGCACAGATACGCAGTATTTT

V gene: TRBV28
CDR3 length: 13
clone size: .
D gene: .
J gene: TRBJ2-5
CDR3 protein: CASSRQYQETQYF
CDR3 DNA: TGTGCCAGCAGCCGACAGTACCAAGAGACCCAGTACTTC

V gene: TRBV30
CDR3 length: 14
clone size: .
D gene: .
J gene: TRBJ2-1
CDR3 protein: CAWSRTRYYNEQFF
CDR3 DNA: TGTGCCTGGAGTCGGACTCGTTATTACAATGAGCAGTTCTTC

V gene: TRBV20-1
CDR3 length: 13
clone size: .
D gene: TRBD1
J gene: TRBJ1-5
CDR3 protein: CSASWQGGQPQHF
CDR3 DNA: TGCAGTGCTAGTTGGCAGGGGGGACAGCCCCAGCATTTT

V gene: TRBV5-1
CDR3 length: 15
clone size: .
D gene: .
J gene: TRBJ1-2
CDR3 protein: CASILLLDIGYGYTF
CDR3 DNA: TGCGCCAGCATCCTACTTCTGGACATAGGCTATGGCTACACCTTC

V gene: TRBV5-4
CDR3 length: 15
clone size: .
D gene: TRBD1
J gene: TRBJ2-1
CDR3 protein: CASSPGDRGQNEQFF
CDR3 DNA: TGTGCCAGCAGCCCCGGGGACAGGGGGCAAAATGAGCAGTTCTTC

V gene: TRBV6-5
CDR3 length: 12
clone size: .
D gene: .
J gene: TRBJ2-3
CDR3 protein: CASREQGGTQYF
CDR3 DNA: TGTGCCAGCAGGGAGCAGGGCGGTACGCAGTATTTT

V gene: TRBV3-1/TRBV3-2
CDR3 length: 14
clone size: .
D gene: .
J gene: TRBJ1-2
CDR3 protein: CASSQEETAYGYTF
CDR3 DNA: TGTGCCAGCAGCCAAGAAGAGACAGCGTATGGCTACACCTTC

V gene: TRBV4-3
CDR3 length: 13
clone size: few
D gene: .
J gene: TRBJ1-1
CDR3 protein: CASSQPDKAEAFF
CDR3 DNA: TGCGCCAGCAGCCAACCAGACAAGGCTGAAGCTTTCTTT

V gene: TRBV11-3
CDR3 length: 14
clone size: .
D gene: .
J gene: TRBJ1-1
CDR3 protein: CASSLNSMNTEAFF
CDR3 DNA: TGTGCCAGCAGCTTAAACAGCATGAACACTGAAGCTTTCTTT

V gene: TRBV30
CDR3 length: 13
clone size: .
D gene: .
J gene: TRBJ1-6
CDR3 protein: CATRPGGDSPLHF
CDR3 DNA: TGTGCCACCCGCCCGGGGGGCGATTCACCCCTCCACTTT

V gene: TRBV3-1/TRBV3-2
CDR3 length: 14
clone size: .
D gene: .
J gene: TRBJ1-6
CDR3 protein: CASSLTLEGSPLHF
CDR3 DNA: TGTGCCAGCAGCCTAACCCTGGAGGGTTCACCCCTCCACTTT

V gene: TRBV28
CDR3 length: 16
clone size: .
D gene: TRBD1
J gene: TRBJ1-3
CDR3 protein: CASSSRDRASGNTIYF
CDR3 DNA: TGTGCCAGCAGTTCCCGGGACAGAGCCTCTGGAAACACCATATATTTT

V gene: TRBV5-1
CDR3 length: 15
clone size: .
D gene: TRBD1
J gene: TRBJ1-2
CDR3 protein: CASSLGQGRGYGYTF
CDR3 DNA: TGCGCCAGCAGCTTGGGACAGGGGAGAGGCTATGGCTACACCTTC

V gene: TRBV7-3
CDR3 length: 15
clone size: .
D gene: .
J gene: TRBJ2-2
CDR3 protein: CASSRDRFGTGELFF
CDR3 DNA: TGTGCCAGCAGTCGTGACAGGTTTGGCACCGGGGAGCTGTTTTTT

V gene: TRBV29-1
CDR3 length: 11
clone size: .
D gene: TRBD1
J gene: TRBJ2-5
CDR3 protein: CSAGTVETQYF
CDR3 DNA: TGCAGCGCCGGGACAGTGGAGACCCAGTACTTC

V gene: TRBV5-6
CDR3 length: 14
clone size: .
D gene: .
J gene: TRBJ2-5
CDR3 protein: CASSRQDIKETQYF
CDR3 DNA: TGTGCCAGCAGCCGACAGGATATTAAGGAGACCCAGTACTTC

V gene: TRBV5-1
CDR3 length: 16
clone size: .
D gene: TRBD1
J gene: TRBJ1-4
CDR3 protein: CASSLASGQGNEKLFF
CDR3 DNA: TGCGCCAGCAGCTTGGCCTCCGGACAGGGTAATGAAAAACTGTTTTTT

V gene: TRBV7-6
CDR3 length: 14
clone size: .
D gene: .
J gene: TRBJ1-1
CDR3 protein: CASSPAGVGGEAFF
CDR3 DNA: TGTGCCAGCAGCCCAGCGGGGGTCGGTGGTGAAGCTTTCTTT

V gene: TRBV4-2
CDR3 length: 16
clone size: few
D gene: TRBD2
J gene: TRBJ2-1
CDR3 protein: CASSQLSSGLYNEQFF
CDR3 DNA: TGTGCCAGCAGCCAACTTAGTAGCGGGCTTTACAATGAGCAGTTCTTC

V gene: TRBV5-1
CDR3 length: 17
clone size: .
D gene: TRBD1
J gene: TRBJ1-1
CDR3 protein: CASSLAFSTGGGTEAFF
CDR3 DNA: TGCGCCAGCAGCTTGGCCTTCTCGACAGGGGGAGGCACTGAAGCTTTCTTT

V gene: TRBV10-1
CDR3 length: 13
clone size: .
D gene: .
J gene: TRBJ1-5
CDR3 protein: CASSESPTKPQHF
CDR3 DNA: TGCGCCAGCAGTGAGTCGCCCACAAAGCCCCAGCATTTT

V gene: TRBV5-4
CDR3 length: 14
clone size: few
D gene: TRBD1
J gene: TRBJ1-2
CDR3 protein: CASSDRGKVYGYTF
CDR3 DNA: TGTGCCAGCAGTGACAGGGGGAAGGTCTATGGCTACACCTTC

V gene: TRBV18
CDR3 length: 13
clone size: .
D gene: TRBD1
J gene: TRBJ2-7
CDR3 protein: CASSTTGNYEQYF
CDR3 DNA: TGTGCCAGCTCAACGACAGGGAACTACGAGCAGTACTTC

V gene: TRBV28
CDR3 length: 17
clone size: few
D gene: .
J gene: TRBJ1-1
CDR3 protein: CASSLPPGGRVNTEAFF
CDR3 DNA: TGTGCCAGCAGTTTACCCCCGGGGGGGAGGGTTAACACTGAAGCTTTCTTT

V gene: TRBV7-8
CDR3 length: 14
clone size: .
D gene: TRBD2
J gene: TRBJ2-7
CDR3 protein: CASSLRGGSYEQYF
CDR3 DNA: TGTGCCAGCAGCCTTCGCGGGGGGTCCTACGAGCAGTACTTC

V gene: TRBV28
CDR3 length: 10
clone size: .
D gene: .
J gene: TRBJ1-1
CDR3 protein: CMSSNTEAFF
CDR3 DNA: TGTATGAGTTCCAACACTGAAGCTTTCTTT

V gene: TRBV10-3
CDR3 length: 10
clone size: .
D gene: .
J gene: TRBJ1-2
CDR3 protein: CATFNYGYTF
CDR3 DNA: TGTGCCACCTTTAACTATGGCTACACCTTC

V gene: TRBV2
CDR3 length: 15
clone size: .
D gene: TRBD1
J gene: TRBJ2-5
CDR3 protein: CASRALGQGQETQYF
CDR3 DNA: TGTGCCAGCAGAGCCCTAGGACAGGGGCAAGAGACCCAGTACTTC

V gene: TRBV9
CDR3 length: 14
clone size: .
D gene: .
J gene: TRBJ2-1
CDR3 protein: CASSVGAPYNEQFF
CDR3 DNA: TGTGCCAGCAGCGTAGGAGCCCCCTACAATGAGCAGTTCTTC

V gene: TRBV29-1
CDR3 length: 11
clone size: .
D gene: .
J gene: TRBJ1-2
CDR3 protein: CSVKEGYGYTF
CDR3 DNA: TGCAGCGTTAAGGAGGGGTATGGCTACACCTTC

V gene: TRBV7-9
CDR3 length: 14
clone size: .
D gene: .
J gene: TRBJ2-5
CDR3 protein: CASSLGTTQETQYF
CDR3 DNA: TGTGCCAGCAGCTTAGGGACTACCCAAGAGACCCAGTACTTC